This T cell receptor beta chain appears in the sequencing data of a study of response to subunit inactivated influenza vaccine. Study observations and caveats: That few new T cells are recruited by each seasonal influenza vaccination was the authors' suggestion.

Germline CDR1 reads SGHTA; CDR2 reads FQGNSA. This CDR3 contains 14 residues. Trimming pared 9 bases from V and 2 bases from J, leaving 15 bases between. In its sample, this clonotype was seen a few times. The target antigen is unknown. TCRdb reprocessed the RT-PCR reads via MiXCR and lists one record per CDR3 protein. This repertoire shows 550,000 to 600,000 distinct CDR3 sequences, about an eighth found once; its top ten account for 10%. The clonotype was recovered from a man in his fifties who received an inactivated influenza vaccine. The chain is built from TRBV7-2 and TRBJ2-3; either TRBD1 or TRBD2 may fit D (5 bases each). Material: PBMCs from blood, obtained on the day of vaccination. The CDR3 loop is CASMAGTYTDTQYF. The DNA for the CDR3 is TGTGCCAGTATGGCCGGGACCTACACAGATACGCAGTATTTT.